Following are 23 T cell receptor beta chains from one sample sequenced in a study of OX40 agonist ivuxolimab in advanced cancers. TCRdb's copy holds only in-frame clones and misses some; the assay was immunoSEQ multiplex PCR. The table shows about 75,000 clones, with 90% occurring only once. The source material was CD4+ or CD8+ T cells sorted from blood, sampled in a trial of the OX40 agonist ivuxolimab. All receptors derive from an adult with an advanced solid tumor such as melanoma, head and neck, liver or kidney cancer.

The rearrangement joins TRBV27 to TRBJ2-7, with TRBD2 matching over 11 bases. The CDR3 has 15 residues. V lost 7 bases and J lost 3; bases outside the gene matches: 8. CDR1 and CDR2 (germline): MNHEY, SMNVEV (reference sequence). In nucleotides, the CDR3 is TGTGCCAGCAAACTAGCGGGAGACCTTCACTACGAGCAGTACTTC. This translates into CASKLAGDLHYEQYF.

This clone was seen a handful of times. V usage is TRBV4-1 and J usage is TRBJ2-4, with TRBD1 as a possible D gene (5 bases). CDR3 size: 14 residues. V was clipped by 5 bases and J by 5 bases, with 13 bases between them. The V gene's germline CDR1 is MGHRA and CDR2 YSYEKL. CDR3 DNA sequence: TGCGCCAGCAGCGAGGTTACACAGGAAAACATTCAGTACTTC. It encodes CASSEVTQENIQYF.

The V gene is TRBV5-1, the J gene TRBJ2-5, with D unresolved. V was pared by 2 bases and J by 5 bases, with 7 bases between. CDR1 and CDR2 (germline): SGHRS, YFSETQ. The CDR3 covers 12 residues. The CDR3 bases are TGCGCCAGCAGCTTCGGCATTGAGACCCAGTACTTC. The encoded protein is CASSFGIETQYF.

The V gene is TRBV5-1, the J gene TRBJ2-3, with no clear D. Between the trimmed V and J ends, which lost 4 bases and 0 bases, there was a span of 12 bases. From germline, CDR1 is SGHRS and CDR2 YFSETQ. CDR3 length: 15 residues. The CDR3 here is CASSAAIPSTDTQYF. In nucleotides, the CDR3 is TGCGCCAGCAGCGCTGCAATACCTAGCACAGATACGCAGTATTTT.

In nucleotides, the CDR3 is TGTGCCACTGTGGGAGGGCCTCCCTACGAGCAGTACTTC. It codes for CATVGGPPYEQYF. The chain uses TRBV28 and TRBJ2-7; TRBD2 aligns across 7 bases. J gave up 2 bases and V 10 bases, and 8 bases lay outside the gene matches. The germline V gene has CDR1 MDHEN and CDR2 SYDVKM. The CDR3 loop spans 13 amino acids.

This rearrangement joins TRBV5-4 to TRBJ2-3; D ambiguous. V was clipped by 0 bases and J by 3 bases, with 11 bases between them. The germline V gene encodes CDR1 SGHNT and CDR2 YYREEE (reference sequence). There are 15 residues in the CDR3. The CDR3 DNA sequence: TGTGCCAGCAGCTTGGGGGTAGGTCCGACAGATACGCAGTATTTT. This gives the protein CASSLGVGPTDTQYF.

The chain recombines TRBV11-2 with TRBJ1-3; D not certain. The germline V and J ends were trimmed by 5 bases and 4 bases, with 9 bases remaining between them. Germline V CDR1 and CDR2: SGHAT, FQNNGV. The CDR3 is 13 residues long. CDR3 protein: CASSPPGGNTIYF. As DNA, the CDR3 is TGTGCCAGCAGCCCCCCTGGGGGAAACACCATATATTTT.

In DNA, the CDR3 is TGTGCCATCAGTGAAGCGGGGGGGCCAGATACGCAGTATTTT. Its translation: CAISEAGGPDTQYF. This chain links TRBV10-3 with TRBJ2-3; TRBD2 matches 10 bases. The CDR3 sequence is 14 residues long. Trimming cost V 3 bases and J 4 bases; bases outside gene matches: 1. CDR1 and CDR2 (germline): ENHRY, SYGVKD.

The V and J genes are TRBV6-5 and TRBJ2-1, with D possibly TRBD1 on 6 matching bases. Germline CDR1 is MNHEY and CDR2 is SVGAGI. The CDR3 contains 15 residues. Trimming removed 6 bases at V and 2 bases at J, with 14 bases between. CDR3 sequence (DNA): TGTGCCAGCAGCACCAGGGGCGTCACCTACAATGAGCAGTTCTTC. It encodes CASSTRGVTYNEQFF.

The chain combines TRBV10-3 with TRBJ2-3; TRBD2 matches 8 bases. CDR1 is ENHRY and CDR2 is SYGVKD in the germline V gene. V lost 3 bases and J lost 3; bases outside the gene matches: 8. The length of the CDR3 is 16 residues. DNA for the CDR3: TGTGCCATCAGTGAAATGAGCGGGAGTCGGACAGATACGCAGTATTTT. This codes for CAISEMSGSRTDTQYF.

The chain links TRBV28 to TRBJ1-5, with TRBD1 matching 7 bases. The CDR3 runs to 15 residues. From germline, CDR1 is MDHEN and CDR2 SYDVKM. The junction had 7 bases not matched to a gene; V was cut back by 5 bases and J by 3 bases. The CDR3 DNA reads TGTGCCAGCAGTCTACAGGGGAGTAACAATCAGCCCCAGCATTTT. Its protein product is CASSLQGSNNQPQHF.

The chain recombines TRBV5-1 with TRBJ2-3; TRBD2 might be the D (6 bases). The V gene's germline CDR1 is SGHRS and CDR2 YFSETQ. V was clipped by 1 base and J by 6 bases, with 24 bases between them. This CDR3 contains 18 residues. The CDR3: CASSLRVSVASERDTQYF. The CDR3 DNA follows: TGCGCCAGCAGCTTGAGGGTTTCGGTGGCTAGCGAGAGGGATACGCAGTATTTT.

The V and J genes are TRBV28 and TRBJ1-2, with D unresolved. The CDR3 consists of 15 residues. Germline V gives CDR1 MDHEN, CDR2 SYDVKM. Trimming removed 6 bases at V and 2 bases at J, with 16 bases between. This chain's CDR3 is CASRTRGKGNYGYTF. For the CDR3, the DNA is TGTGCCAGCAGGACGCGAGGGAAAGGGAACTATGGCTACACCTTC.

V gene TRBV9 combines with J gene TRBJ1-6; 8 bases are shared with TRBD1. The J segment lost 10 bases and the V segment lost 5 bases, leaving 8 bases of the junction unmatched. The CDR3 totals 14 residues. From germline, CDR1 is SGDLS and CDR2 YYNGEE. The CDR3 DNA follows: TGTGCCAGCAGTCCCGGACAGGGAGGATCACCCCTCCACTTT. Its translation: CASSPGQGGSPLHF. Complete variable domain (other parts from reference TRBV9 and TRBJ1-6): DSGVTQTPKHLITATGQRVTLRCSPRSGDLSVYWYQQSLDQGLQFLIQYYNGEERAKGNILERFSAQQFPDLHSELNLSSLELGDSALYFCASSPGQGGSPLHFGNGTRLTVT.

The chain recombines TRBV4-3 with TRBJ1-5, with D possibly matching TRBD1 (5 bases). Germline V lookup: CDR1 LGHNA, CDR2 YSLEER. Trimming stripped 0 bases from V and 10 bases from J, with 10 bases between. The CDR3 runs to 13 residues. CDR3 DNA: TGCGCCAGCAGCCAAGAAGAGGGGTCCCCCCAGCATTTT. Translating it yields CASSQEEGSPQHF.

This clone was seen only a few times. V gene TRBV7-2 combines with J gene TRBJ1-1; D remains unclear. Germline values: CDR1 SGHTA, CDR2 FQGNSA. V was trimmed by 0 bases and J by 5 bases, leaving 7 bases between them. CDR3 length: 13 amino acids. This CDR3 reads CASSLARGTEAFF. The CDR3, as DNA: TGTGCCAGCAGCTTAGCTCGGGGAACTGAAGCTTTCTTT. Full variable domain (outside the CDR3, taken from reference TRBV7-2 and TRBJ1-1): GAGVSQSPSNKVTEKGKDVELRCDPISGHTALYWYRQSLGQGLEFLIYFQGNSAPDKSGLPSDRFSAERTGGSVSTLTIQRTQQEDSAVYLCASSLARGTEAFFGQGTRLTVV.

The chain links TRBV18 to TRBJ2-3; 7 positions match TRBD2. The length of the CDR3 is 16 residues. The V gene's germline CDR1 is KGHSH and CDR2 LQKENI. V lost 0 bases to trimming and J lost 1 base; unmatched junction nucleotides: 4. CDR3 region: CASSPPMSGGTDTQYF. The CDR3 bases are TGTGCCAGCTCACCACCGATGAGCGGGGGCACAGATACGCAGTATTTT.

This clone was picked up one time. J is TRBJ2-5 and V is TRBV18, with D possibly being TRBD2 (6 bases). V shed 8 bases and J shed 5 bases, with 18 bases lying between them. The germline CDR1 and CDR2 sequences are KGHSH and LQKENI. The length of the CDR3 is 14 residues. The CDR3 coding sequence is TGTGCCAGCCAAAATGGACTAATGGGGGAGACCCAGTACTTC. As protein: CASQNGLMGETQYF.

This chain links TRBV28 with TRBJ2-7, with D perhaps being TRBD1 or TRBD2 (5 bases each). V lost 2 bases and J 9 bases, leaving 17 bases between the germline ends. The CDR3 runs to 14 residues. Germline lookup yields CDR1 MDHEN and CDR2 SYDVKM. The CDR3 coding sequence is TGTGCCAGCAGTTTAGAGGGACGTTCACACGGGCAGTACTTC. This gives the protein CASSLEGRSHGQYF.

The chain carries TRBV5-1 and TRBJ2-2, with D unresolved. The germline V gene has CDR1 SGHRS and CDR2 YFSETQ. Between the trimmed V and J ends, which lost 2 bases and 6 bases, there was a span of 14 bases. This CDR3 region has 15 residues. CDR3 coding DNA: TGCGCCAGCAGCTTTCTTGGGGATCGGGCCGGGGAGCTGTTTTTT. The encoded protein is CASSFLGDRAGELFF.

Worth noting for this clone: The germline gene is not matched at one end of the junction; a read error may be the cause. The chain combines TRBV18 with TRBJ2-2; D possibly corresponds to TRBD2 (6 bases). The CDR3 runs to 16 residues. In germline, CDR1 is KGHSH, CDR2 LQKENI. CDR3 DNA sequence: TGTGCCAGCTCTCCACCCACCGGGGGTGTTACCGGGGAGCTGTTTTTT. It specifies CASSPPTGGVTGELFF.

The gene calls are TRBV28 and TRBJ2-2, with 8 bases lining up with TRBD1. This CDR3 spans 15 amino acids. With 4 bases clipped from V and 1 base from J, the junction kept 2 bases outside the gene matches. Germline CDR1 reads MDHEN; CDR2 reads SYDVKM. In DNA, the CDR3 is TGTGCCAGCAGTTACGGGACAGGGAACACCGGGGAGCTGTTTTTT. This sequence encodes CASSYGTGNTGELFF.

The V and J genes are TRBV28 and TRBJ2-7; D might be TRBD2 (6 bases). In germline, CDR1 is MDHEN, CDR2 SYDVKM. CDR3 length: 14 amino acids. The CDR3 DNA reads TGTGTCACGGGAAGGCGCGGGATGTCCTACGAGCAGTACTTC. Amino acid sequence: CVTGRRGMSYEQYF.